This is a list of T cell receptor beta chains from one sample in a study of blood T cell repertoires in COVID-19. Generated by immunoSEQ multiplex PCR, the TCRdb table keeps only in-frame clones and is missing some. The sample has around 70,000 clones; 65% to 80% are singletons. The specimen was peripheral blood. These TCRs come from a human donor in a cohort sampled during active COVID-19. CDR3s include the opening cysteine and the closing phenylalanine or tryptophan. Each record gives: clone size, J gene, D gene, V gene, CDR3 DNA, CDR3 protein. D genes are given only for firm matches. The size field is filled for only some rows; it gives once, few, many or a size class.

abundance: NA; j_gene: TRBJ2-7; d_gene: TRBD1; v_gene: TRBV6-5; CDR3nt: TGTGCCAGCAGCGCCGACGGGACAGGGTTTACGTTTCAGTACTTC; CDR3aa: CASSADGTGFTFQYF
abundance: NA; j_gene: TRBJ2-4; d_gene: NA; v_gene: TRBV7-7; CDR3nt: TGTGCTAGCAGCTTAGGAGAAAACAGGTGGATAAACATTCAGTACTTC; CDR3aa: CASSLGENRWINIQYF
abundance: NA; j_gene: TRBJ2-5; d_gene: TRBD2; v_gene: TRBV6-2/TRBV6-3; CDR3nt: TGTGCCAGCAGTCTAGCCGGGGGGGTCCTCCAAGAGACCCAGTACTTC; CDR3aa: CASSLAGGVLQETQYF
abundance: NA; j_gene: TRBJ1-5; d_gene: NA; v_gene: TRBV4-1; CDR3nt: TGCGCCAGCAGCCAAGAACCACAGGGTGATCAGCCCCAGCATTTT; CDR3aa: CASSQEPQGDQPQHF
abundance: NA; j_gene: TRBJ2-1; d_gene: NA; v_gene: TRBV28; CDR3nt: TGTGCCAGCAGTTTATCCAGGCCCTGGGATGAGCAGTTCTTC; CDR3aa: CASSLSRPWDEQFF
abundance: few; j_gene: TRBJ2-2; d_gene: NA; v_gene: TRBV19; CDR3nt: TGTGCCAGTAGTGATTTGAACGGGGGCACCGGGGAGCTGTTTTTT; CDR3aa: CASSDLNGGTGELFF
abundance: NA; j_gene: TRBJ2-2; d_gene: TRBD1; v_gene: TRBV27; CDR3nt: TGTGCCAGCAGTTTATCCACCGGGACAGGGGTTGTCGGGGAGCTGTTTTTT; CDR3aa: CASSLSTGTGVVGELFF
abundance: NA; j_gene: TRBJ2-1; d_gene: TRBD1; v_gene: TRBV6-4; CDR3nt: TGTGCCAGCAGTTTATTTGGACAGGGGGCGGATGAGCAGTTCTTC; CDR3aa: CASSLFGQGADEQFF
abundance: NA; j_gene: TRBJ1-1; d_gene: NA; v_gene: TRBV5-5; CDR3nt: TGTGCCAGCAGCGTCGTGGGAGGGAGAACTGAAGCTTTCTTT; CDR3aa: CASSVVGGRTEAFF
abundance: NA; j_gene: TRBJ2-3; d_gene: TRBD2; v_gene: TRBV14; CDR3nt: TGTGCCAGCAGCCTCCGACTAGCGGGGGACACAGATACGCAGTATTTT; CDR3aa: CASSLRLAGDTDTQYF
abundance: NA; j_gene: TRBJ1-6; d_gene: NA; v_gene: TRBV19; CDR3nt: TGTGCCAGTAGTCAAGTCCGCCTAGGAAGGTCCTATAATTCACCCCTCCACTTT; CDR3aa: CASSQVRLGRSYNSPLHF
abundance: NA; j_gene: TRBJ2-2; d_gene: NA; v_gene: TRBV19; CDR3nt: TGTGCCAGTAGTTTTGCCCGACAAAGAGAAGGGGAGCTGTTTTTT; CDR3aa: CASSFARQREGELFF
abundance: medium-sized; j_gene: TRBJ2-7; d_gene: TRBD1; v_gene: TRBV4-3; CDR3nt: TGCGCCAGCAGCCAAGGGCGACAGGGATCCTACGAGCAGTACTTC; CDR3aa: CASSQGRQGSYEQYF
abundance: NA; j_gene: TRBJ2-2; d_gene: NA; v_gene: TRBV11-2; CDR3nt: TGTGCCAGCAGCTTCCAGGAGAACACCGGGGAGCTGTTTTTT; CDR3aa: CASSFQENTGELFF
abundance: NA; j_gene: TRBJ1-1; d_gene: NA; v_gene: TRBV7-2; CDR3nt: TGTGCCAGCAGCCGGGACACTGAAGCTTTCTTT; CDR3aa: CASSRDTEAFF
abundance: NA; j_gene: TRBJ1-2; d_gene: NA; v_gene: TRBV3-1/TRBV3-2; CDR3nt: TGTGCCAGCAGCTATATGGGAGTAGGGAGCCTCTATGGCTACACCTTC; CDR3aa: CASSYMGVGSLYGYTF
abundance: NA; j_gene: TRBJ1-2; d_gene: NA; v_gene: TRBV14; CDR3nt: TGTGCCAGCAGCCCCTTGCACGGGAATGGCTACACCTTC; CDR3aa: CASSPLHGNGYTF
abundance: NA; j_gene: TRBJ2-1; d_gene: TRBD2; v_gene: TRBV19; CDR3nt: TGTGCCAGTAGTATAGGTGTAAGGGCGGGAGGGTTATACAATGAGCAGTTCTTC; CDR3aa: CASSIGVRAGGLYNEQFF
abundance: NA; j_gene: TRBJ1-1; d_gene: NA; v_gene: TRBV10-2; CDR3nt: TGCGCCAGCAAGAGTCGGTTGAACACTGAAGCTTTCTTT; CDR3aa: CASKSRLNTEAFF
abundance: few; j_gene: TRBJ1-1; d_gene: NA; v_gene: TRBV4-1; CDR3nt: TGCGCCAGCAGCCAAGAACTGCAGGGAGGGGGGACTGAAGCTTTCTTT; CDR3aa: CASSQELQGGGTEAFF
abundance: NA; j_gene: TRBJ2-7; d_gene: TRBD2; v_gene: TRBV7-2; CDR3nt: TGTGCCAGCAGCTTAGCGGTAGCGGGAGAGCAGTACTTC; CDR3aa: CASSLAVAGEQYF
abundance: NA; j_gene: TRBJ2-4; d_gene: TRBD2; v_gene: TRBV19; CDR3nt: TGTGCCAGTAGTGCCCGACTAGCGGGGGGCCTCGACCTAGCCAAAAACATTCAGTACTTC; CDR3aa: CASSARLAGGLDLAKNIQYF
abundance: NA; j_gene: TRBJ1-2; d_gene: NA; v_gene: TRBV3-1/TRBV3-2; CDR3nt: TGTGCCAGCAGCCGGAGGGGTCGGTCGGAAGGCTACACCTTC; CDR3aa: CASSRRGRSEGYTF
abundance: once; j_gene: TRBJ1-6; d_gene: TRBD1; v_gene: TRBV3-1/TRBV3-2; CDR3nt: TGTGCCAGCAGACTGACAGGGGGACGGTCACCCCTCCACTTT; CDR3aa: CASRLTGGRSPLHF
abundance: NA; j_gene: TRBJ2-1; d_gene: NA; v_gene: TRBV11-3; CDR3nt: TGTGCCAGCAGCTTAGGAAGGACCCGGGGCTACAATGAGCAGTTCTTC; CDR3aa: CASSLGRTRGYNEQFF
abundance: NA; j_gene: TRBJ1-6; d_gene: NA; v_gene: TRBV4-1; CDR3nt: TGCGCCAGCAGCCAGCAGGCAGGTATCGATTCACCCCTCCACTTT; CDR3aa: CASSQQAGIDSPLHF
abundance: NA; j_gene: TRBJ1-1; d_gene: NA; v_gene: TRBV5-4; CDR3nt: TGTGCCAGTGGGAGGGATATGGGGAACACTGAAGCTTTCTTT; CDR3aa: CASGRDMGNTEAFF
abundance: NA; j_gene: TRBJ2-5; d_gene: NA; v_gene: TRBV5-6; CDR3nt: TGTGCCAGCAGCTACGGACAGAATCAAGAGACCCAGTACTTC; CDR3aa: CASSYGQNQETQYF
abundance: NA; j_gene: TRBJ1-2; d_gene: NA; v_gene: TRBV28; CDR3nt: TGTGCCAGCAGATTCGAATCGGACAGAGACTATGGCTACACCTTC; CDR3aa: CASRFESDRDYGYTF
abundance: NA; j_gene: TRBJ1-1; d_gene: NA; v_gene: TRBV3-1/TRBV3-2; CDR3nt: TGTGCCAGCAGCTCAGGGAACACTGAAGCTTTCTTT; CDR3aa: CASSSGNTEAFF